These 30 T cell receptor beta chains were sequenced from one sample in a study of CD8 T cells in Susac syndrome. The RNA, about 0.45 to 1 ug, was put through reverse transcription using random hexamers. TCRdb independently ran MiXCR on the immunoSEQ multiplex PCR reads; one entry per CDR3 protein. The sample shows 330,000 or so distinct CDR3 sequences, 65% to 90% of them seen only once. The sequenced material came from CD8+ T cells from PBMCs. The receptors derive from a human donor with multiple sclerosis.

The chain joins TRBV6-2 or TRBV6-3 to TRBJ1-5, with 7 bases identical to TRBD1. The V gene's germline CDR1 is MNHEY and CDR2 SVGEGT. J lost 9 bases, V lost 6 bases, and 8 bases had no gene match. This CDR3 has 13 residues. The CDR3 DNA sequence: TGTGCCAGCAGCGACAGGGAAATCACGCCCCAGCATTTT. Amino acid sequence: CASSDREITPQHF.

Only a few counts were recorded for this clonotype. This chain uses TRBV4-1 with TRBJ1-1, with D perhaps matching TRBD1 (6 bases). V gave up 3 bases and J gave up 6 bases, with 17 bases separating them. The CDR3 has 15 residues. CDR1 is MGHRA and CDR2 is YSYEKL in the germline V gene. CDR3 amino acids: CASSQISARGPEAFF. CDR3 DNA: TGCGCCAGCAGCCAGATAAGCGCGCGGGGGCCTGAAGCTTTCTTT.

V usage is TRBV20-1 and J usage is TRBJ2-1; 11 bases are a match to TRBD2. In germline, CDR1 is DFQATT, CDR2 SNEGSKA (reference sequence). With V trimmed by 3 bases and J by 8 bases, 9 bases remained unmatched. This CDR3 region has 15 residues. Here the CDR3 reads CSARTLAGALDEQFF. CDR3 bases: TGCAGTGCTAGGACACTAGCGGGAGCCCTCGATGAGCAGTTCTTC.

The chain has TRBV28 and TRBJ2-6; a weak D match, TRBD2 (6 bases). CDR1 and CDR2 from the germline V gene are MDHEN and SYDVKM. The CDR3 covers 12 residues. Trimming removed 8 bases at V and 7 bases at J, with 9 bases between. The CDR3 protein is CASSGLANVLTF. The CDR3 nucleotides are TGTGCCAGCTCGGGACTTGCCAACGTCCTGACTTTC. Full variable domain (rest looked up from reference TRBV28 and TRBJ2-6): DVKVTQSSRYLVKRTGEKVFLECVQDMDHENMFWYRQDPGLGLRLIYFSYDVKMKEKGDIPEGYSVSREKKERFSLILESASTNQTSMYLCASSGLANVLTFGAGSRLTVL.

V and J are TRBV7-6 and TRBJ1-1; D is ambiguous. The germline CDR1 and CDR2 sequences are SGHVS and FNYEAQ. Trimming removed 7 bases from V and 0 bases from J, with 9 bases in between. The CDR3 runs 13 residues. The chain's CDR3 is CASTTEVNTEAFF. CDR3 bases: TGTGCCAGCACCACAGAAGTGAACACTGAAGCTTTCTTT.

V usage is TRBV20-1 and J usage is TRBJ2-7, with 7 bases aligning to TRBD1. V gave up 7 bases and J gave up 2 bases; unmatched junction bases: 8. CDR3 length: 13 amino acids. Germline CDR1 is DFQATT and CDR2 is SNEGSKA (reference sequence). CDR3 amino acids: CSGSRGNPYEQYF. The DNA of the CDR3 is TGCAGTGGGAGCAGGGGGAACCCCTACGAGCAGTACTTC.

This clonotype occurred once. The chain has TRBV6-2 or TRBV6-3 and TRBJ1-3; the D is unclear. Trimming removed 0 bases from V and 2 bases from J, with 8 bases in between. This CDR3 region has 15 residues. Germline assignment: CDR1 MNHEY and CDR2 SVGEGT. This CDR3 reads CASSYSVRTGNTIYF. The CDR3 bases are TGTGCCAGCAGTTACTCGGTCCGTACTGGAAACACCATATATTTT.

The J gene is TRBJ1-4, the V gene TRBV15; D remains ambiguous. V lost 3 bases and J 11 bases, leaving 10 bases between the germline ends. CDR1 is LNHNV, CDR2 YYDKDF, per germline (reference sequence). The CDR3 totals 12 residues. The CDR3 coding sequence is TGTGCCACCAGCAGTGGACTTCCGAAACTGTTTTTT. It encodes CATSSGLPKLFF.

This rearrangement joins TRBV30 to TRBJ1-4, with D unclear. Per germline, CDR1 GTSNPN and CDR2 SVGIG (reference sequence). The CDR3 sequence is 12 residues long. V was trimmed by 2 bases and J by 8 bases, leaving 9 bases between them. The CDR3 region is CAWSITGEKLFF. The CDR3 coding sequence is TGTGCCTGGAGTATAACGGGGGAAAAACTGTTTTTT.

This clonotype showed up just a few times. The chain links TRBV7-9 to TRBJ2-7, with D tentatively TRBD2 (7 bases). Germline V lookup: CDR1 SEHNR, CDR2 FQNEAQ (reference sequence). V was cut by 5 bases and J by 1 base, with 18 bases left in between. CDR3 length: 16 residues. This chain's CDR3 is CASSPKSGTQSYEQYF. Here the CDR3 DNA reads TGTGCCAGCAGCCCCAAGAGCGGGACACAATCCTACGAGCAGTACTTC.

V usage is TRBV29-1 and J usage is TRBJ2-2, with D tentatively TRBD2 (6 bases). There are 14 residues in the CDR3. Looked up from germline, CDR1 is SQVTM and CDR2 is ANQGSEA. Deletions cut 4 bases from V and 8 bases from J, with 17 bases between. The CDR3 DNA is TGCAGCGTTGGACTAGACAAGCTAGGGGGGGAGCTGTTTTTT. It translates to CSVGLDKLGGELFF.

This sequence joins TRBV30 and TRBJ1-1; the D gene is possibly TRBD1 (5 bases). Germline loops: CDR1 GTSNPN, CDR2 SVGIG (reference sequence). This CDR3 is built from 15 residues. With 1 base removed from V and 6 bases from J, the gap between germline ends came to 18 bases. The CDR3 DNA sequence: TGTGCCTGGAGTGCCGGGACGGAGGGCATCGCTGAAGCTTTCTTT. Its translation is CAWSAGTEGIAEAFF.

The V gene is TRBV4-3, the J gene TRBJ2-7, with D possibly called TRBD1 or TRBD2 (6 bases each). The length of the CDR3 is 15 residues. The germline gives CDR1 LGHNA, CDR2 YSLEER. Between the trimmed V and J ends, which lost 0 bases and 3 bases, there was a span of 12 bases. The CDR3 here is CASSQDDRTNYEQYF. CDR3 DNA: TGCGCCAGCAGCCAAGACGACAGGACTAACTACGAGCAGTACTTC.

The J gene is TRBJ1-2, the V gene TRBV21-1; TRBD1 was called by the table and not checked on the DNA. TRBV21-1 is annotated as a pseudogene. CDR3 size: 16 residues. The chain's CDR3 is CASSPRGDRDIYGYTF. The CDR3 nucleotides are TGTGCCAGCAGCCCTCGAGGGGACAGGGATATTTATGGCTACACCTTC.

The chain combines TRBV12-3 or TRBV12-4 with TRBJ1-5; D is ambiguous. Trimming pared 6 bases from V and 5 bases from J, leaving 11 bases between. The CDR3 has 13 amino acids. CDR3 in amino acids: CASRRRGDQPQHF. The CDR3 DNA reads as TGTGCCAGCAGGAGGCGGGGAGATCAGCCCCAGCATTTT.

The chain combines TRBV19 with TRBJ1-5; D remains unclear. Trimming removed 0 bases from V and 4 bases from J, with 10 bases in between. The germline V gene encodes CDR1 LNHDA and CDR2 SQIVND (reference sequence). There are 15 residues in the CDR3. This CDR3 is CASSIEFRGNQPQHF. The CDR3 region has the DNA TGTGCCAGTAGTATAGAATTCCGGGGAAATCAGCCCCAGCATTTT.

This clonotype came up many times. The chain recombines TRBV6-2 or TRBV6-3 with TRBJ2-7, with D hard to call. The length of the CDR3 is 11 residues. The V end was cut by 6 bases, the J end by 2 bases, with 5 bases between. The germline CDR1 and CDR2 sequences are MNHEY and SVGEGT. The CDR3 loop reads CASSSAYEQYF. CDR3 sequence (DNA): TGTGCCAGCAGCTCGGCCTACGAGCAGTACTTC.

This chain links TRBV7-9 with TRBJ2-7; D is perhaps TRBD2 (5 bases). Looked up from germline, CDR1 is SEHNR and CDR2 is FQNEAQ (reference sequence). Trimming pared 6 bases from V and 2 bases from J, leaving 11 bases between. This CDR3 comprises 13 residues. The CDR3 nucleotides read TGTGCCAGCAGGGGGAGTGGCACCTACGAGCAGTACTTC. Its protein is CASRGSGTYEQYF.

The chain is built from TRBV12-3 or TRBV12-4 and TRBJ2-7; unclear D gene. The V end lost 5 bases, the J end lost 0 bases, and 14 bases lay between the germline ends. The CDR3 length is 15 residues. This CDR3 is CASSPGVVLSYEQYF. CDR3 bases: TGTGCCAGCAGTCCCGGAGTAGTGCTCTCCTACGAGCAGTACTTC.

V is TRBV9 and J is TRBJ2-1; possibly TRBD2 for D (6 bases). V was shortened by 0 bases and J by 8 bases, with 12 bases between the two germline ends. The germline CDR1 and CDR2 sequences are SGDLS and YYNGEE. The CDR3 covers 14 residues. Here the CDR3 DNA reads TGTGCCAGCAGCGTAGAAGGGACTCGACATGAGCAGTTCTTC. Protein product: CASSVEGTRHEQFF. The whole variable domain, filled in from reference TRBV9 and TRBJ2-1, reads DSGVTQTPKHLITATGQRVTLRCSPRSGDLSVYWYQQSLDQGLQFLIQYYNGEERAKGNILERFSAQQFPDLHSELNLSSLELGDSALYFCASSVEGTRHEQFFGPGTRLTVL.

The J gene is TRBJ1-1, the V gene TRBV28, with TRBD1 identical over 12 bases. With 5 bases clipped from V and 11 bases from J, the junction kept 9 bases outside the gene matches. The germline V gene has CDR1 MDHEN and CDR2 SYDVKM. This CDR3 contains 14 residues. CDR3 region: CASSLDGTGGWAFF. As DNA, the CDR3 is TGTGCCAGCAGTCTCGATGGGACAGGGGGCTGGGCTTTCTTT.

This chain links TRBV28 with TRBJ2-7; 9 nucleotides line up with TRBD2. The V gene's germline CDR1 is MDHEN and CDR2 SYDVKM. V shed 3 bases, J shed 3 bases, and the junction held 6 bases outside the gene matches. The CDR3 sequence is 15 residues long. CDR3 nucleotide sequence: TGTGCCAGCAGTTTCGTCAGGACTAGCGTCTACGAGCAGTACTTC. This gives the protein CASSFVRTSVYEQYF.

This chain uses TRBV7-8 with TRBJ2-3; 13 bases map to TRBD2. Per germline, CDR1 SGHVS and CDR2 FQNEAQ. V was clipped by 5 bases and J by 0 bases; unmatched bases: 14. The CDR3 runs 20 residues. The CDR3 DNA reads TGTGCCAGCAGCCCTGCACTAGCGGGAGGGCCGGAACCTAGCACAGATACGCAGTATTTT. Amino acid sequence: CASSPALAGGPEPSTDTQYF.

The V call is TRBV5-4, the J call TRBJ1-1; D perhaps matches TRBD1 (5 bases). This CDR3 has 15 amino acids. V was pared by 7 bases and J by 10 bases, with 26 bases between. CDR1 and CDR2 from the germline V gene are SGHNT and YYREEE (reference sequence). The CDR3 coding sequence is TGTGCCAGCGGCCTCTGGGGCCAGTCCGAAAATGGAGCTTTCTTT. Its protein product is CASGLWGQSENGAFF.

This chain joins TRBV30 and TRBJ2-7; tentative D call: TRBD2 (6 bases). The CDR3 consists of 14 residues. The germline V gene encodes CDR1 GTSNPN and CDR2 SVGIG (reference sequence). V lost 2 bases and J lost 0, with 11 bases in between. CDR3 amino acids: CAWSLAGSSYEQYF. The CDR3 region has the DNA TGTGCCTGGAGTCTGGCGGGGAGCTCCTACGAGCAGTACTTC.

The rearrangement links TRBV4-3 to TRBJ2-1; TRBD2 matches at 8 bases. Per the germline V gene, CDR1 is LGHNA and CDR2 is YSLEER. This CDR3 spans 13 amino acids. Trimming took 4 bases from V and 12 from J; bases not matched to a gene: 8. CDR3 coding DNA: TGCGCCAGCAGCCGTGTGGGACTAGAAGGGCAGTTCTTC. Protein sequence: CASSRVGLEGQFF.

This clonotype was seen a few times. V is TRBV20-1 and J is TRBJ2-7, with D hard to call. Trimming pared 6 bases from V and 0 bases from J, leaving 12 bases between. Per the germline V gene, CDR1 is DFQATT and CDR2 is SNEGSKA (reference sequence). The CDR3 covers 13 residues. The CDR3 reads CSAVETPSYEQYF. The CDR3 DNA reads as TGCAGTGCCGTCGAGACGCCCTCCTACGAGCAGTACTTC.

V gene TRBV9 combines with J gene TRBJ1-5; D not certain. The CDR3 extends over 11 amino acids. CDR1 and CDR2 from the germline V gene are SGDLS and YYNGEE. Trimming left V 5 bases short and J 4 bases short, with 4 bases between. CDR3 region: CASRKNQPQHF. CDR3 DNA: TGTGCCAGCAGAAAAAATCAGCCCCAGCATTTT.

This rearrangement joins TRBV7-9 to TRBJ2-5; TRBD1 agrees at 7 bases. CDR1 and CDR2 (germline): SEHNR, FQNEAQ (reference sequence). Unmatched junction bases numbered 6, after V lost 6 bases and J lost 2 bases. The CDR3 covers 14 residues. The CDR3 here is CASSSWDRQETQYF. DNA of the CDR3: TGTGCCAGCAGTTCCTGGGACAGACAAGAGACCCAGTACTTC. Variable domain in full (rest from reference TRBV7-9 and TRBJ2-5): DTGVSQNPRHKITKRGQNVTFRCDPISEHNRLYWYRQTLGQGPEFLTYFQNEAQLEKSRLLSDRFSAERPKGSFSTLEIQRTEQGDSAMYLCASSSWDRQETQYFGPGTRLLVL.

The chain uses TRBV28 and TRBJ2-7; tentatively, D is TRBD2 (6 bases). The CDR3 extends over 13 amino acids. Per germline, CDR1 MDHEN and CDR2 SYDVKM. V was pared by 3 bases and J by 7 bases, with 13 bases between. The CDR3 region is CASSFLGREEQYF. The CDR3 DNA reads as TGTGCCAGCAGTTTTTTAGGACGGGAGGAGCAGTACTTC.